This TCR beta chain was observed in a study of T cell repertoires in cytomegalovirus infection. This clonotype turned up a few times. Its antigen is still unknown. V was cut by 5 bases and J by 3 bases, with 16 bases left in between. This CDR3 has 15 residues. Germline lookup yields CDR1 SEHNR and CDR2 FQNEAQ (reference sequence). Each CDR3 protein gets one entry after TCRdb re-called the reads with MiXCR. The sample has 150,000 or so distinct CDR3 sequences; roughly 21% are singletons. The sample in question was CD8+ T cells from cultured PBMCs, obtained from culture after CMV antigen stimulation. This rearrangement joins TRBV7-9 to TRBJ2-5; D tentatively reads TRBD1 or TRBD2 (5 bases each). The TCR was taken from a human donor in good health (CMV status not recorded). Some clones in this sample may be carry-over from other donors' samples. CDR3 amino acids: CASSLVGEQKETQYF. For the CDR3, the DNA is TGTGCCAGCAGCCTAGTGGGGGAGCAAAAAGAGACCCAGTACTTC.